The 30 T cell receptor beta chains reported below all come from one sample, sequenced in a study of blood T cell repertoires in COVID-19. Repertoires were generated with immunoSEQ multiplex PCR, while TCRdb's copy carries only in-frame clones and drops some. The sample includes around 450,000 clones, 85% to 90% of them seen just once. The sequenced sample consisted of peripheral blood. Receptor source: a woman aged 25 to 45 with acute or convalescent COVID-19.

The J gene is TRBJ1-5, the V gene TRBV19; perhaps TRBD1 as D (5 bases). Per germline, CDR1 LNHDA and CDR2 SQIVND (reference sequence). The V end lost 7 bases, the J end lost 7 bases, and 17 bases lay between the germline ends. The CDR3 runs to 14 residues. CDR3 nucleotide sequence: TGTGCCAGTAAAACGCAGGGTTCAGGGCAGCCCCAGCATTTT. Translating it yields CASKTQGSGQPQHF.

The genes are TRBV4-1 and TRBJ2-7; D may be TRBD1 (6 bases). Germline lookup yields CDR1 MGHRA and CDR2 YSYEKL. This CDR3 is 13 amino acids long. Trimming pared 4 bases from V and 5 bases from J, leaving 12 bases between. The CDR3 region is CASSRLGDNEQYF. Here the CDR3 DNA reads TGCGCCAGCAGCCGCTTAGGGGACAACGAGCAGTACTTC.

The chain has TRBV7-9 and TRBJ1-2; a possible D gene is TRBD1 (5 bases). V lost 3 bases and J lost 0, with 14 bases in between. This CDR3 region has 16 residues. Per the germline V gene, CDR1 is SEHNR and CDR2 is FQNEAQ (reference sequence). In DNA, the CDR3 is TGTGCCAGCAGCTTTAGTTCAACGACAGCTAACTATGGCTACACCTTC. Amino acid sequence: CASSFSSTTANYGYTF.

This rearrangement joins TRBV3-1 (or the pseudogene TRBV3-2) to TRBJ1-3; 7 bases align to TRBD1. The CDR3 loop spans 18 amino acids. The germline gives CDR1 LGHDT, CDR2 YNNKEL (reference sequence). V shed 7 bases, J shed 3 bases, and the junction held 18 bases outside the gene matches. The DNA for the CDR3 is TGTGCCAGCACCTCAGCCGTTCTTCGGCAGGGGGGTGGAAACACCATATATTTT. Its translation: CASTSAVLRQGGGNTIYF.

The chain links TRBV6-2 or TRBV6-3 to TRBJ1-6; TRBD1 might be the D (6 bases). The V gene's germline CDR1 is MNHEY and CDR2 SVGEGT. With 0 bases removed from V and 6 bases from J, the gap between germline ends came to 18 bases. This CDR3 contains 18 residues. Here the CDR3 DNA reads TGTGCCAGCAGTTACTCTCCCCATCGAACAGGGTTTAATTCACCCCTCCACTTT. This sequence encodes CASSYSPHRTGFNSPLHF.

This chain links TRBV7-9 with TRBJ1-2, with a tentative D call TRBD1 (6 bases). V gave up 5 bases and J gave up 8 bases, with 15 bases separating them. The CDR3 has 13 amino acids. Per germline, CDR1 SEHNR and CDR2 FQNEAQ (reference sequence). CDR3 in DNA: TGTGCCAGCAGCCCTGCGGGGGCCACGGGCTACACCTTC. This gives the protein CASSPAGATGYTF.

The V gene is TRBV2, the J gene TRBJ2-3, with D perhaps matching TRBD1 (5 bases). V was shortened by 8 bases and J by 2 bases, with 14 bases between the two germline ends. CDR3 length: 14 residues. CDR1 is SNHLY, CDR2 FYNNEI, per germline. CDR3 sequence reads: CASLGRGSTDTQYF. CDR3 sequence (DNA): TGTGCCAGCCTGGGGCGAGGATCCACAGATACGCAGTATTTT.

The count of this clone is one. V usage is TRBV27 and J usage is TRBJ1-5, with D perhaps matching TRBD1 (5 bases). Germline values: CDR1 MNHEY, CDR2 SMNVEV (reference sequence). This CDR3 is built from 15 residues. Trimming removed 5 bases from V and 4 bases from J, with 15 bases in between. CDR3 DNA: TGTGCCAGCAGTCAGCATCAGGGTCGTAATCAGCCCCAGCATTTT. Its protein product is CASSQHQGRNQPQHF.

The rearrangement links TRBV19 to TRBJ1-4; possibly TRBD1 for D (6 bases). CDR1 LNHDA and CDR2 SQIVND come from the germline V gene (reference sequence). Trimming left V 7 bases short and J 6 bases short, with 12 bases between. There are 13 residues in the CDR3. CDR3 nucleotides: TGTGCCAGTAACCAGGGGAGGGATGAAAAACTGTTTTTT. This sequence encodes CASNQGRDEKLFF.

This clone was seen a single time. Other DNA sequences in this sample translate to the same CDR3. The rearrangement joins TRBV3-1 (or the pseudogene TRBV3-2) to TRBJ2-7; D gene uncertain. Trimming stripped 4 bases from V and 5 bases from J, with 6 bases between. Germline CDR1 and CDR2: LGHDT and YNNKEL (reference sequence). There are 11 residues in the CDR3. CDR3 coding DNA: TGTGCCAGCAGCCTCCTCCACGAGCAGTACTTC. This gives the protein CASSLLHEQYF.

This clone was picked up one time. J is TRBJ1-1 and V is TRBV15, with 7 nucleotides matching TRBD1. The CDR3 length is 13 residues. J gave up 5 bases and V 8 bases, and 8 bases lay outside the gene matches. Germline loops: CDR1 LNHNV, CDR2 YYDKDF (reference sequence). CDR3 sequence (DNA): TGTGCCACCGGACAGGCTGAGGGAACTGAAGCTTTCTTT. Residues: CATGQAEGTEAFF.

V and J are TRBV7-6 and TRBJ1-3; 7 nucleotides match TRBD1. There are 15 residues in the CDR3. V gave up 3 bases and J gave up 4 bases; unmatched junction bases: 6. Germline V gives CDR1 SGHVS, CDR2 FNYEAQ. Here the CDR3 DNA reads TGTGCCAGCAGCTTGGGCGGGACAGTAGGAAACACCATATATTTT. Encoded protein: CASSLGGTVGNTIYF.

Details on this clone: Other DNA sequences of this sample code for an identical CDR3. The chain combines TRBV25-1 with TRBJ1-2; no definite D call. Trimming removed 5 bases at V and 5 bases at J, with 6 bases between. The germline V gene encodes CDR1 MGHDK and CDR2 SYGVNS. CDR3 length: 11 amino acids. CDR3 in amino acids: CASSRGYGYTF. CDR3 in DNA: TGTGCCAGCAGTCGGGGATATGGCTACACCTTC.

In this sample, this clone turned up many times. The chain combines TRBV2 with TRBJ2-1; 8 bases line up with TRBD2. The V gene end was trimmed by 0 bases and the J gene end by 7 bases; junction bases not matched to a gene: 8. The CDR3 sequence is 16 residues long. Per the germline V gene, CDR1 is SNHLY and CDR2 is FYNNEI. The CDR3 region is CASSEAKRGRENEQFF. CDR3 DNA: TGTGCCAGCAGTGAAGCCAAGCGGGGGCGAGAGAATGAGCAGTTCTTC.

This chain joins TRBV5-4 and TRBJ2-7; possible D gene TRBD2, 5 bases. The CDR3 has 13 residues. The V end lost 4 bases, the J end lost 7 bases, and 15 bases lay between the germline ends. CDR1 is SGHNT and CDR2 is YYREEE in the germline V gene (reference sequence). The CDR3 DNA is TGTGCCAGCAGCCCCGCCGGGCCGGGGGAGCAGTACTTC. Its translation: CASSPAGPGEQYF.

Here the CDR3 DNA reads TGTGCCAGCAGTACTCACCCAGAGGATTCACCCCTCCACTTT. Its protein product is CASSTHPEDSPLHF. This sequence joins TRBV6-4 and TRBJ1-6, with unresolved D. The CDR3 loop spans 14 amino acids. V was trimmed by 5 bases and J by 8 bases, leaving 13 bases between them. Germline CDR1 and CDR2: MRHNA and SNTAGT.

This sequence joins TRBV30 and TRBJ1-2, with D perhaps matching TRBD1 (5 bases). The V end lost 1 base, the J end lost 4 bases, and 10 bases lay between the germline ends. This CDR3 comprises 13 residues. The germline V gene has CDR1 GTSNPN and CDR2 SVGIG (reference sequence). CDR3 loop: CAWSDDRLYGYTF. CDR3 bases: TGTGCCTGGAGTGACGACAGACTCTATGGCTACACCTTC.

This rearrangement joins TRBV2 to TRBJ2-7; D is possibly TRBD2 (6 bases). Germline CDR1 reads SNHLY; CDR2 reads FYNNEI. The CDR3 is 14 residues long. Trimming cost V 6 bases and J 3 bases, with 15 bases left between them. The DNA for the CDR3 is TGTGCCAGCAGGACCGGGACCGGGAGCTACGAGCAGTACTTC. It yields the protein CASRTGTGSYEQYF. Full variable domain (rest looked up from reference TRBV2 and TRBJ2-7): EPEVTQTPSHQVTQMGQEVILRCVPISNHLYFYWYRQILGQKVEFLVSFYNNEISEKSEIFDDQFSVERPDGSNFTLKIRSTKLEDSAMYFCASRTGTGSYEQYFGPGTRLTVT.

This chain joins TRBV7-2 and TRBJ2-7, with D unresolved. Germline V lookup: CDR1 SGHTA, CDR2 FQGNSA. The V end lost 1 base, the J end lost 4 bases, and 8 bases lay between the germline ends. This CDR3 region has 13 residues. The CDR3 nucleotides read TGTGCCAGCAGCTTAGGAGGAAGGTACGAGCAGTACTTC. It specifies CASSLGGRYEQYF.

The V call is TRBV7-8, the J call TRBJ1-1; no definite D call. There are 13 residues in the CDR3. Deletions cut 5 bases from V and 3 bases from J, with 10 bases between. The germline gives CDR1 SGHVS, CDR2 FQNEAQ. The CDR3 loop is CASSPGLDTEAFF. CDR3 DNA: TGTGCCAGCAGCCCGGGGTTGGACACTGAAGCTTTCTTT.

The gene calls are TRBV7-9 and TRBJ1-1, with D tentatively TRBD1 (6 bases). The germline gives CDR1 SEHNR, CDR2 FQNEAQ (reference sequence). The CDR3 spans 17 residues. With 1 base removed from V and 1 base from J, the gap between germline ends came to 16 bases. CDR3 amino acids: CASSLGNRVEENTEAFF. DNA for the CDR3: TGTGCCAGCAGCTTAGGGAACAGGGTCGAGGAGAACACTGAAGCTTTCTTT.

The rearrangement links TRBV29-1 to TRBJ1-1; no firm D call. V lost 6 bases to trimming and J lost 0 bases, with 11 bases between them. The CDR3 extends over 13 amino acids. Germline V lookup: CDR1 SQVTM, CDR2 ANQGSEA. For the CDR3, the DNA is TGCAGCGTGAAAGAGAGATTGAACACTGAAGCTTTCTTT. This gives the protein CSVKERLNTEAFF.

This sequence joins TRBV28 and TRBJ1-5; 12 positions agree with TRBD1. CDR1 is MDHEN and CDR2 is SYDVKM in the germline V gene. V lost 6 bases, J lost 7 bases, and 4 bases stayed unmatched. CDR3 length equals 14 residues. The DNA of the CDR3 is TGTGCCAGCAGGTCCGGGACAGGGGGCCAGCCCCAGCATTTT. It encodes CASRSGTGGQPQHF.

The chain recombines TRBV5-1 with TRBJ1-1, with D unresolved. V lost 4 bases to trimming and J lost 1 base, with 11 bases between them. This CDR3 is 14 amino acids long. Germline V gene sequence: CDR1 SGHRS, CDR2 YFSETQ. The chain's CDR3 is CASSPHGGNTEAFF. CDR3 DNA: TGCGCCAGCAGCCCCCACGGCGGGAACACTGAAGCTTTCTTT.

This sequence joins TRBV7-9 and TRBJ2-5; D is unresolved. The CDR3 runs 9 residues. Trimming took off 10 bases at V and 3 bases at J, with 3 bases between the two ends. Germline-derived CDR1 and CDR2 are SEHNR and FQNEAQ (reference sequence). The CDR3, as DNA: TGTGCCACCGAAGAGACCCAGTACTTC. It translates to CATEETQYF.

The rearrangement uses TRBV11-2 and TRBJ1-1; no firm D call. The CDR3 is 15 amino acids. Germline values: CDR1 SGHAT, CDR2 FQNNGV. V dropped 4 bases and J dropped 0 bases, with 12 bases sitting between them. As DNA, the CDR3 is TGTGCCAGCAGCTCCTCGGAGTGGATGAACACTGAAGCTTTCTTT. Translation gives CASSSSEWMNTEAFF.

The rearrangement uses TRBV11-2 and TRBJ2-7, with D unclear. V was cut by 3 bases and J by 5 bases, with 2 bases left in between. Per germline, CDR1 SGHAT and CDR2 FQNNGV. The CDR3 extends over 10 amino acids. The CDR3 sequence: CASSFNEQYF. The CDR3 coding sequence is TGTGCCAGCAGCTTCAACGAGCAGTACTTC.

This chain links TRBV9 with TRBJ2-1; TRBD2 might be the D (6 bases). Germline CDR1 reads SGDLS; CDR2 reads YYNGEE. Trimming shortened V by 2 bases and J by 10 bases, and 22 bases separated the two germline ends. The CDR3 spans 16 residues. As DNA, the CDR3 is TGTGCCAGCAGCGTGATCACCGGGACGGGGGTCGAGGAGCAGTTCTTC. This translates into CASSVITGTGVEEQFF.

V is TRBV6-5 and J is TRBJ1-4; maybe TRBD1 (6 bases). CDR1 and CDR2 from the germline V gene are MNHEY and SVGAGI. V gave up 6 bases and J gave up 9 bases, with 17 bases separating them. The CDR3 extends over 14 amino acids. The CDR3 DNA sequence: TGTGCCAGCAGCCGGGACACCCAGAGTCAAAAACTGTTTTTT. It yields the protein CASSRDTQSQKLFF.

This chain connects TRBV7-9 to TRBJ2-3; perhaps TRBD1 as D (6 bases). This CDR3 contains 14 residues. CDR1 and CDR2 from the germline V gene are SEHNR and FQNEAQ (reference sequence). V was pared by 1 base and J by 4 bases, with 9 bases between. The CDR3 DNA follows: TGTGCCAGCAGCTTAGACGCAGGGGCAGATACGCAGTATTTT. Its protein product is CASSLDAGADTQYF.